Sequencing of this T cell receptor (beta chain) was carried out in a study of early stage breast cancer tumors. With 2 bases removed from V and 2 bases from J, the gap between germline ends came to 10 bases. CDR1 is MNHNY, CDR2 SVGAGI, per germline (reference sequence). The CDR3 is 14 residues long. Measured with immunoSEQ multiplex PCR; TCRdb has only the in-frame clones, and not every one. The sample consists of about 72,000 clones, 65% to 80% of them appearing once. Material: blood. The source is a person between 60 and 69 years old with breast cancer. The chain links TRBV6-6 to TRBJ2-7, with D possibly being TRBD1 (5 bases). The CDR3: CASSYQGVTYEQYF. In DNA form, the CDR3 reads TGTGCCAGCAGTTACCAAGGGGTTACCTACGAGCAGTACTTC.